Below, 3 T cell receptor beta chains from the same sample are listed, as sequenced in a study of spatial heterogeneity in lung cancer. Overall study results and limits: For expanded intratumoral alpha and beta TCRs, counts tracked tumor mutation counts.

Time point here: sample taken at primary tumor resection. A single record per CDR3 protein comes from TCRdb applying MiXCR to the 5' RACE reads. Seen here are around 3,500 distinct CDR3 sequences, approximately 26% observed once, and the top ten hold approximately 15%. These receptors are not linked to any known antigen. The input for sequencing was lung tumor tissue, taken at surgery. The source of these receptors is a male donor with early-stage non-small cell lung cancer.

Regarding this clonotype: This beta chain turned up in a library designed for alpha chains; as an off-target read, its abundance says little. The chain joins TRBV11-2 to TRBJ2-3, with D perhaps TRBD1 (6 bases). In germline, CDR1 is SGHAT, CDR2 FQNNGV. There are 20 residues in the CDR3. Trimming stripped 0 bases from V and 4 bases from J, with 26 bases between. CDR3 sequence reads: CASSLDPETGQWAAADTQYF. In DNA form, the CDR3 reads TGTGCCAGCAGCTTAGATCCTGAAACAGGGCAGTGGGCCGCCGCAGATACGCAGTATTTT.

By proportion, this clonotype is medium-sized. Found in a library prepared for alpha chains, this beta chain is an off-target read, and its abundance has little meaning. The gene calls are TRBV20-1 and TRBJ2-3; the D gene could be TRBD1 or TRBD2 (5 bases each). Trimming removed 1 base at V and 7 bases at J, with 18 bases between. This CDR3 comprises 15 residues. Germline lookup yields CDR1 DFQATT and CDR2 SNEGSKA (reference sequence). The CDR3 reads CSARGGGTQVHTQYF. In DNA form, the CDR3 reads TGCAGTGCTAGAGGAGGTGGGACCCAAGTACATACGCAGTATTTT.

Points on this clonotype: Because the library targeted alpha chains, this beta chain is an off-target read whose size means little. This rearrangement joins TRBV24-1 to TRBJ2-1; TRBD2 aligns across 7 bases. The CDR3 consists of 15 residues. In germline, CDR1 is KGHDR, CDR2 SFDVKD. The V segment lost 6 bases and the J segment 3 bases; nucleotides outside the gene matches: 7. In DNA, the CDR3 is TGTGCCACCAGTAAGACTTTAGCGGGCTACAATGAGCAGTTCTTC. This encodes CATSKTLAGYNEQFF.